The present T cell receptor (beta chain) was sequenced within a study of CD8 T cells in Susac syndrome. TCR beta sequencing covered blood CD8+ and CD4+ T cells. Through negative isolation, CD4+ and CD8+ T cells were obtained, while TEMRA cells were enriched using FACS. The V and J ends lost 2 bases and 10 bases, in that order; junction bases with no gene match: 14. Germline V gene lookup returns CDR1 LGHNA and CDR2 YNFKEQ. CDR3 length equals 17 residues. Roughly 0.45 to 1 ug RNA was reverse transcribed with random hexamers. Amplification of the TCR beta CDR3 was carried out by immunoSEQ multiplex PCR, which spanned a total of 54 Vbeta and 13 Jbeta segments. TCRdb used MiXCR to reprocess the immunoSEQ multiplex PCR reads, holding one entry per CDR3 protein. In the table there are a few hundred thousand distinct CDR3 sequences, 89% of which are singletons.

This receptor was taken from a human donor with multiple sclerosis. Input material: CD8+ T cells from PBMCs. The rearrangement uses TRBV4-2 and TRBJ1-6, with 7 bases matching TRBD1. CDR3 residues: CASSQPVPTQGSSPLHF. The CDR3 DNA follows: TGTGCCAGCAGCCAACCAGTACCCACACAGGGGAGCTCACCCCTCCACTTT.